This TCR beta chain derives from a study of T cells in localized non-small cell lung cancer. TCRdb's copy holds only in-frame clones and misses some; the assay was immunoSEQ multiplex PCR. The repertoire holds about 59,000 clones, with just over 90% as singletons. The V gene end was trimmed by 3 bases and the J gene end by 1 base; junction bases not matched to a gene: 1. CDR3 length: 14 amino acids. Germline CDR1 is KGHSH and CDR2 is LQKENI. Comments on this clone: Additional DNA sequences in this sample encode the identical CDR3.

The source material was peripheral blood, sampled before any cancer treatment. The rearrangement joins TRBV18 to TRBJ1-1, with TRBD1 matching over 8 bases. This TCR was recovered from a man aged 40 to 75 with stage I lung adenocarcinoma. CDR3 nucleotide sequence: TGTGCCAGCTCACCCGGGACAGGGAACACTGAAGCTTTCTTT. Protein product: CASSPGTGNTEAFF.